The present entry profiles one T cell receptor (beta chain) with its context. The data derive from a study of blood T cell repertoires in COVID-19. The repertoire was sequenced with immunoSEQ multiplex PCR; TCRdb's copy has only in-frame clones and lacks some. The table has approximately 100,000 clones, roughly nine tenths seen once. Sequencing was performed on peripheral blood. This receptor was obtained from a man in his fifties or sixties with acute or convalescent COVID-19.

In nucleotides, the CDR3 is TGCAGCGTTGAAATACAGGGCCTGCAAGAGACCCAGTACTTC. Protein sequence: CSVEIQGLQETQYF. J is TRBJ2-5 and V is TRBV29-1; weak D call: TRBD1 (6 bases). V lost 2 bases, J lost 2 bases, and 12 bases lay in between. The CDR3 has 14 residues. Germline V lookup: CDR1 SQVTM, CDR2 ANQGSEA.